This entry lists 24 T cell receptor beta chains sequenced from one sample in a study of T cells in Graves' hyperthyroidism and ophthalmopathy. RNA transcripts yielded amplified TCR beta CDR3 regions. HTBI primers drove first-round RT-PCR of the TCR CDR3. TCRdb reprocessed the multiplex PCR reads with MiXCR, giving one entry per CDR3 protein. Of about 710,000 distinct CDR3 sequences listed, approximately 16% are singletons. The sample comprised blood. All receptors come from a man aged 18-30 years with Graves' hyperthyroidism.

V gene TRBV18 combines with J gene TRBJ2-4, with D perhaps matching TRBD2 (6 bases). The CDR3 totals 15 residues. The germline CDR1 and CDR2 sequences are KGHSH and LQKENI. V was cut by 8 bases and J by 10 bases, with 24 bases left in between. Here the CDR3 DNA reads TGTGCCAGCAATGCGGGTTCCCCACCTGGGGGGATTCAGTACTTC. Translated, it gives CASNAGSPPGGIQYF.

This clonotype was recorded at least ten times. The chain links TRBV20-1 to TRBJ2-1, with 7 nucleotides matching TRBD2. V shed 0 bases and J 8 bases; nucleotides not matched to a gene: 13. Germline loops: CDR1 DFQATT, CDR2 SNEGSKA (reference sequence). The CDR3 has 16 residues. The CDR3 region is CSARDAFESSGDEQFF. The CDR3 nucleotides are TGCAGTGCTAGAGATGCATTTGAGAGCAGCGGGGATGAGCAGTTCTTC.

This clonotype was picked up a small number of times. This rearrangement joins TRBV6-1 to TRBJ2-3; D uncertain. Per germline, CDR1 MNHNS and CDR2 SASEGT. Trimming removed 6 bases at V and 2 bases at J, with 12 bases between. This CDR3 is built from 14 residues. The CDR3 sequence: CASSPLEPTDTQYF. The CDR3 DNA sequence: TGTGCCAGCAGCCCCCTCGAACCCACAGATACGCAGTATTTT.

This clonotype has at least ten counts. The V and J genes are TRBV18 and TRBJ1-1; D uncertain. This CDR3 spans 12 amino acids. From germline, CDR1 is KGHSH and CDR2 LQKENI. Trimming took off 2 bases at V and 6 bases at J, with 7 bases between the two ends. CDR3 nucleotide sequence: TGTGCCAGCTCACCATCAGGTCCTGAAGCTTTCTTT. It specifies CASSPSGPEAFF.

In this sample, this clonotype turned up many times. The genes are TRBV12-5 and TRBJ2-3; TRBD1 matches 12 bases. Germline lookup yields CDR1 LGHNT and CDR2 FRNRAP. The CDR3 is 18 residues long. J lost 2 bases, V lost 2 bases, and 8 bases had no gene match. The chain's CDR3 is CASGLPLGTGGHTDTQYF. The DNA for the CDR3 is TGTGCTAGTGGTTTGCCCCTGGGGACAGGGGGCCACACAGATACGCAGTATTTT.

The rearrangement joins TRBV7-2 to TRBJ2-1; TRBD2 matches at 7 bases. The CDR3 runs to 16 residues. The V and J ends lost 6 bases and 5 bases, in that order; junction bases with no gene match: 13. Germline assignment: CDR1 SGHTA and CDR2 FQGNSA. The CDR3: CASRMPQLAVNNEQFF. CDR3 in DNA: TGTGCCAGCAGGATGCCCCAGCTAGCGGTAAACAATGAGCAGTTCTTC.

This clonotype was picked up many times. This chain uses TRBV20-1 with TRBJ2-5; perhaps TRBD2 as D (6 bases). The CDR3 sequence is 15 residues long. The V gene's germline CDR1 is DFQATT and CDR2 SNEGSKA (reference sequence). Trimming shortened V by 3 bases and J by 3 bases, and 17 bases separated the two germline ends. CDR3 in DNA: TGCAGTGCTAGTGGAGGGGTCACACTAAAAGAGACCCAGTACTTC. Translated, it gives CSASGGVTLKETQYF.

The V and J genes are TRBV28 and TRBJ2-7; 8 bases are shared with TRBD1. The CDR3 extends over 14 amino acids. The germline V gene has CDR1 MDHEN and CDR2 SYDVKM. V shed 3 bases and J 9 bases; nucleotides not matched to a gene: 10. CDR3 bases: TGTGCCAGCAGTTTCTCGCTTAGACAGGGGTTGCAGTACTTC. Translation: CASSFSLRQGLQYF. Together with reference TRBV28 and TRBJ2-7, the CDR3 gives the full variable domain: DVKVTQSSRYLVKRTGEKVFLECVQDMDHENMFWYRQDPGLGLRLIYFSYDVKMKEKGDIPEGYSVSREKKERFSLILESASTNQTSMYLCASSFSLRQGLQYFGPGTRLTVT.

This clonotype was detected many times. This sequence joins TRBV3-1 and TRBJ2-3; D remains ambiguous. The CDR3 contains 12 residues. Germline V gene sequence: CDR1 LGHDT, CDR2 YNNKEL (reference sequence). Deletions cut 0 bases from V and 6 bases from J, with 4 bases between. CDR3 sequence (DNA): TGTGCCAGCAGCCAAGATGGGGATACGCAGTATTTT. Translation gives CASSQDGDTQYF.

CDR3 nucleotide sequence: TGTGCCAGCAGTTACAGACAGGGGGTGGACATTCAGTACTTC. It encodes CASSYRQGVDIQYF. The chain is built from TRBV6-6 and TRBJ2-4, with 9 bases lining up with TRBD1. CDR1 is MNHNY, CDR2 SVGAGI, per germline (reference sequence). The CDR3 length is 14 residues. The J segment lost 8 bases and the V segment lost 2 bases, leaving 4 bases of the junction unmatched.

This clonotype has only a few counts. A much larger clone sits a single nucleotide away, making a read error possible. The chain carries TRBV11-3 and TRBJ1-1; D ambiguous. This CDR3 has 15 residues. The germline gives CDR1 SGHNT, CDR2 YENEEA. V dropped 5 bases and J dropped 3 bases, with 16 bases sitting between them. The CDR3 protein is CASSPAVMRDTEAFF. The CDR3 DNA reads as TGTGCCAGCAGCCCGGCGGTAATGAGGGACACTGAAGCTTTCTTT.

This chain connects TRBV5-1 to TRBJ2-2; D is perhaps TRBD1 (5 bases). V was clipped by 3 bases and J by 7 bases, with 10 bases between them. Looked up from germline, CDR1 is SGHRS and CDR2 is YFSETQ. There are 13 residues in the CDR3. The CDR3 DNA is TGCGCCAGCAGCTCTGGACACCTCGGGGAGCTGTTTTTT. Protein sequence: CASSSGHLGELFF.

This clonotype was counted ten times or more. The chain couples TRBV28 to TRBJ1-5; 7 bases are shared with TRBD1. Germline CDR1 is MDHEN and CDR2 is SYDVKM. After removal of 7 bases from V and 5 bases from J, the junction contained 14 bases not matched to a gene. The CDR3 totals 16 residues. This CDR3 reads CASTLVTGSGYQPQHF. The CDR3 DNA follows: TGTGCCAGCACCCTCGTGACAGGGAGTGGATATCAGCCCCAGCATTTT.

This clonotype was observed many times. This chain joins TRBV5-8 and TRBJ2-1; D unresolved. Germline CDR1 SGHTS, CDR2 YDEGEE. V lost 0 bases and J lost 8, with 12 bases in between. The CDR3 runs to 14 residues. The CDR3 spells CASSLGRVADEQFF. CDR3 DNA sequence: TGTGCCAGCAGCTTGGGAAGGGTGGCGGATGAGCAGTTCTTC.

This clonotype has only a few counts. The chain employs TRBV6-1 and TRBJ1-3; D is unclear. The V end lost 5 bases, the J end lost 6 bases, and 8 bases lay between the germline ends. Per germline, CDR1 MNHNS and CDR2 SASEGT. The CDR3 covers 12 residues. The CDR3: CASSSSSNTIYF. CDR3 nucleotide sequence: TGTGCCAGCAGTTCGTCATCAAACACCATATATTTT.

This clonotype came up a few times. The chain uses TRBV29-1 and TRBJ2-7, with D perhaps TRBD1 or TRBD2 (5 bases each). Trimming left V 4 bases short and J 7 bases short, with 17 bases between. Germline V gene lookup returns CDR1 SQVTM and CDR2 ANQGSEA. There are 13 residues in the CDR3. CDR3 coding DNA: TGCAGCGTTGGGATGGACACCCGCGGGGAGCAGTACTTC. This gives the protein CSVGMDTRGEQYF.

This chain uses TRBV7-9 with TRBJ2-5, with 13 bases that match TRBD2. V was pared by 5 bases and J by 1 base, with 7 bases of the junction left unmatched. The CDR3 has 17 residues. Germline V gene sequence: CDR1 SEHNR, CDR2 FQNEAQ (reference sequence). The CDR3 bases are TGTGCCAGCAGCCTACCGGGACTAGCGGGGAGCCAAGAGACCCAGTACTTC. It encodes CASSLPGLAGSQETQYF.

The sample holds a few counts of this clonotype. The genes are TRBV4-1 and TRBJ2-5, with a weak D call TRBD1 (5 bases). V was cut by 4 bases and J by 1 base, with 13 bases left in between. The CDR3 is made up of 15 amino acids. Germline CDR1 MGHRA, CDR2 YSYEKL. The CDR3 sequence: CASSPNPGLQETQYF. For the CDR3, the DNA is TGCGCCAGCAGCCCGAATCCAGGGCTCCAAGAGACCCAGTACTTC.

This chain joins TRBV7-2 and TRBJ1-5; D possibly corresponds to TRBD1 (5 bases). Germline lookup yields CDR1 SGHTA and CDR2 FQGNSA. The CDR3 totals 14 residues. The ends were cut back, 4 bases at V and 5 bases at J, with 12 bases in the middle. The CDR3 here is CASSYGTAHQPQHF. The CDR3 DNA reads TGTGCCAGCAGCTACGGGACGGCCCATCAGCCCCAGCATTTT.

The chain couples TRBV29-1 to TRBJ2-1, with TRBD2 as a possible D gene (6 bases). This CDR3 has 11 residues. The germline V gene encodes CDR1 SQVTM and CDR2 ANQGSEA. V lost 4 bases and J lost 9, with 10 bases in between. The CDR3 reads CSVATGGEQFF. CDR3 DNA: TGCAGCGTTGCGACCGGGGGTGAGCAGTTCTTC.

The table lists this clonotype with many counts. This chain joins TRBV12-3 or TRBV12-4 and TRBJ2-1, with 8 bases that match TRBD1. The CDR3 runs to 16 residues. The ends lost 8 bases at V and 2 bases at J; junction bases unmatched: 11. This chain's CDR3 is CASLGRRQGTYNEQFF. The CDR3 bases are TGTGCCAGCCTCGGGCGGCGACAGGGGACCTACAATGAGCAGTTCTTC.

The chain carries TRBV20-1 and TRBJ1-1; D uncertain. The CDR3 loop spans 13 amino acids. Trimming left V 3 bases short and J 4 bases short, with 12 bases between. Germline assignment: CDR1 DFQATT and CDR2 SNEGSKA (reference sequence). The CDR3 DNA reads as TGCAGTGCTAGTCCATCTCAGCTCACTGAAGCTTTCTTT. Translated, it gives CSASPSQLTEAFF.

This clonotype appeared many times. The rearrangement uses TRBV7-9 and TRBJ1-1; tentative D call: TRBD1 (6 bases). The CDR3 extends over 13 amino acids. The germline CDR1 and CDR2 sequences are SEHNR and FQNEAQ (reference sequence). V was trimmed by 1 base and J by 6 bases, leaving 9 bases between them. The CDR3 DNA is TGTGCCAGCAGCTTAGACAGGGCAGCTGAAGCTTTCTTT. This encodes CASSLDRAAEAFF.

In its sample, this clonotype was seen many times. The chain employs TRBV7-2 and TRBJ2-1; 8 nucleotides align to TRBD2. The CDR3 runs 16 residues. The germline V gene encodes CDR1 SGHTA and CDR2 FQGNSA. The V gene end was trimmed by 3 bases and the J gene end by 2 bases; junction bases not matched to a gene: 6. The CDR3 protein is CASSFLLAATYNEQFF. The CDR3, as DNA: TGTGCCAGCAGCTTTTTACTAGCGGCCACCTACAATGAGCAGTTCTTC.